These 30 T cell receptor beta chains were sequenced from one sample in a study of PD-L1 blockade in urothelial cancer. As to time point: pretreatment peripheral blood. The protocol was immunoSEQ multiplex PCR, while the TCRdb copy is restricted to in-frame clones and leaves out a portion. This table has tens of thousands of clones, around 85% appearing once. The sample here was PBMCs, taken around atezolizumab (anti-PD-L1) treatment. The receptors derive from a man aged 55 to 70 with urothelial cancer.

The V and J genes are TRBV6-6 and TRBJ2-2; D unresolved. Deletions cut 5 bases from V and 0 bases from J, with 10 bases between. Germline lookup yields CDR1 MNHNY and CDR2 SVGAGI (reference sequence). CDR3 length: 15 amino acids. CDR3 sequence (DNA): TGTGCCAGCAGTACGACCCTAGCGAACACCGGGGAGCTGTTTTTT. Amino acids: CASSTTLANTGELFF.

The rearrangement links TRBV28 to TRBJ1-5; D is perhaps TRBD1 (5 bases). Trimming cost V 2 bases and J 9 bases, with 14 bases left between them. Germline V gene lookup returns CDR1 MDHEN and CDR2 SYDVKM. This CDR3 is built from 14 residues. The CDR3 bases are TGTGCCAGCAGTTTAGGAGGGGCCTCAAGGCCCCAGCATTTT. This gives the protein CASSLGGASRPQHF.

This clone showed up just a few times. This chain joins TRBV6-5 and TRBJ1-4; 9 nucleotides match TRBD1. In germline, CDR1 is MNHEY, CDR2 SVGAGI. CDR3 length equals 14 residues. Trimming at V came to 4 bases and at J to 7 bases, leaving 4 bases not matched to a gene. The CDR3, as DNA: TGTGCCAGCAGTTCCCGGGACAGGGCTGAAAAACTGTTTTTT. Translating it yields CASSSRDRAEKLFF.

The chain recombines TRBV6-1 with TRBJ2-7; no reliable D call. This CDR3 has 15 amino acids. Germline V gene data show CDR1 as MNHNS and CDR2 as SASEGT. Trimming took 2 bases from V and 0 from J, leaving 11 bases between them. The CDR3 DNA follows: TGTGCCAGCAGTGAAATAGTGAAGAGCTCCTACGAGCAGTACTTC. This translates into CASSEIVKSSYEQYF.

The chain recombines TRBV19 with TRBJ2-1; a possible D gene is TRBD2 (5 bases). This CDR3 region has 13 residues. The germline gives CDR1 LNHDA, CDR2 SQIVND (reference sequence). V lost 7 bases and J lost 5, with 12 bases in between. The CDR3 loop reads CASNPGSNNEQFF. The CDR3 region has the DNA TGTGCCAGTAACCCTGGGAGTAACAATGAGCAGTTCTTC.

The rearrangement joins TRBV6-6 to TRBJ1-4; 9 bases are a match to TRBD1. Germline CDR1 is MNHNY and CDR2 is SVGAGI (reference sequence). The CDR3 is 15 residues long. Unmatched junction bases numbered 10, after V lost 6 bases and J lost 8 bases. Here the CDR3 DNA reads TGTGCCAGCAGGCTCGGACAGGGGTTAAGAGAAAAACTGTTTTTT. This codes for CASRLGQGLREKLFF.

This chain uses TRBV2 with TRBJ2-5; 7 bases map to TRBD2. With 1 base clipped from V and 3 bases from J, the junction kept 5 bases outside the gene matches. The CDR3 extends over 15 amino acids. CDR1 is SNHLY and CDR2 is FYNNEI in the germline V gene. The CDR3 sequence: CASSEVGLGEETQYF. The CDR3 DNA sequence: TGTGCCAGCAGTGAAGTCGGACTAGGGGAAGAGACCCAGTACTTC.

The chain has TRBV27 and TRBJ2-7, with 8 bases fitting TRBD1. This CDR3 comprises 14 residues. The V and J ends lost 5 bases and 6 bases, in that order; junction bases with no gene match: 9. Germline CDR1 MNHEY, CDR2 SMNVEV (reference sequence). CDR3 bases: TGTGCCAGCAGTCCCGGACAGGGAGTGGGCGAGCAGTACTTC. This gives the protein CASSPGQGVGEQYF.

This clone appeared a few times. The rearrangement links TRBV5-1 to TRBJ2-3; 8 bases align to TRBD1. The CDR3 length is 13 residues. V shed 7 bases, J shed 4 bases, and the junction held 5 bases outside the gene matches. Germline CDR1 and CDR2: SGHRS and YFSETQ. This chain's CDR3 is CASSQQGADTQYF. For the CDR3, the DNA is TGCGCCAGCTCGCAACAGGGGGCAGATACGCAGTATTTT.

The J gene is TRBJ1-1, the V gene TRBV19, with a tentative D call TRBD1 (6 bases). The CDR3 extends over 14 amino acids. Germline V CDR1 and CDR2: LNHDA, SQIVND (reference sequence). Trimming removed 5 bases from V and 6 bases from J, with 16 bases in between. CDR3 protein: CASSPRTALAEAFF. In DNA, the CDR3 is TGTGCCAGTAGTCCTCGGACAGCTCTCGCTGAAGCTTTCTTT.

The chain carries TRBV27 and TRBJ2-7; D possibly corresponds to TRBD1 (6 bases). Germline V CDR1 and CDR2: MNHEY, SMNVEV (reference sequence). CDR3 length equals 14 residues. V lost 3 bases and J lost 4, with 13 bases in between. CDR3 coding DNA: TGTGCCAGCAGTTTTACAGGGTCAAGGTACGAGCAGTACTTC. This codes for CASSFTGSRYEQYF.

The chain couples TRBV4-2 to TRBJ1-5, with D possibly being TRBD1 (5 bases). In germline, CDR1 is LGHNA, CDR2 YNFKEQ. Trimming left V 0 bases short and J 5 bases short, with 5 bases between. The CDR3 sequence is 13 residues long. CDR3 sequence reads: CASSQDRDQPQHF. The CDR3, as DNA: TGTGCCAGCAGCCAAGACAGGGATCAGCCCCAGCATTTT.

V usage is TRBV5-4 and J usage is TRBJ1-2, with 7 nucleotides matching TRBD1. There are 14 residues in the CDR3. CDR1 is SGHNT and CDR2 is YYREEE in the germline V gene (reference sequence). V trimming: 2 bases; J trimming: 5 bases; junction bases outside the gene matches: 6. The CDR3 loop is CASSFDRARYGYTF. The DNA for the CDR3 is TGTGCCAGCAGCTTCGACAGGGCACGGTATGGCTACACCTTC.

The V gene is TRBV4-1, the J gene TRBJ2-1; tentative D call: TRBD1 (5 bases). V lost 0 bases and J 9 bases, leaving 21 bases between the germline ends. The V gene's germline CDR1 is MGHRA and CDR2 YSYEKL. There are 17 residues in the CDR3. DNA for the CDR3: TGCGCCAGCAGCCAAGAGGGGTCCAGGGCCCCCTGGATTGAGCAGTTCTTC. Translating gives CASSQEGSRAPWIEQFF.

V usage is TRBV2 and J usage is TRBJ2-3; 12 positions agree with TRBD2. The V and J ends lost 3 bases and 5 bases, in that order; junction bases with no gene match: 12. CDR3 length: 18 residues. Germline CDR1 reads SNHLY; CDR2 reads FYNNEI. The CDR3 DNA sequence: TGTGCCAGCAGTGAGTTTGGGTCAGGACTAGCGGGGAGAGATACGCAGTATTTT. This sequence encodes CASSEFGSGLAGRDTQYF.

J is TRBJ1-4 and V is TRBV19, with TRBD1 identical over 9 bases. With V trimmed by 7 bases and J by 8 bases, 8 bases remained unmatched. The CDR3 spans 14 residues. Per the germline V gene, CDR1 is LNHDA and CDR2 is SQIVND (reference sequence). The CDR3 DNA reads TGTGCCAGTAACTCGGGACAGGGTGCGGAAAAACTGTTTTTT. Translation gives CASNSGQGAEKLFF. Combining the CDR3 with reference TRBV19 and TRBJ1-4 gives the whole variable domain DGGITQSPKYLFRKEGQNVTLSCEQNLNHDAMYWYRQDPGQGLRLIYYSQIVNDFQKGDIAEGYSVSREKKESFPLTVTSAQKNPTAFYLCASNSGQGAEKLFFGSGTQLSVL.

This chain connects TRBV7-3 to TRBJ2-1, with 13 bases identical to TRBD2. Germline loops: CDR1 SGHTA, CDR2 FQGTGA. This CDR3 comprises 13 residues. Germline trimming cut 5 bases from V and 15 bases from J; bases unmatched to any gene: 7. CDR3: CASSQTSGGPLFF. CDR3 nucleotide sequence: TGTGCCAGCAGCCAGACTAGCGGGGGGCCCCTGTTCTTC.

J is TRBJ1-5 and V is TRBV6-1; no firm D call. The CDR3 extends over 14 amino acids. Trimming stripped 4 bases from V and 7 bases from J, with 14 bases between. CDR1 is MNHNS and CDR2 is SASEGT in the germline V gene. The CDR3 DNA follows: TGTGCCAGCAGTGTTGAAAGGTTCGGGCAGCCCCAGCATTTT. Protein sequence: CASSVERFGQPQHF.

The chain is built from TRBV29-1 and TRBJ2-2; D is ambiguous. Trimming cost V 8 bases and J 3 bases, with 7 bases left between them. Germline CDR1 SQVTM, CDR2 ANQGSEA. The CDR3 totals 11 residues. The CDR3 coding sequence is TGCAGCACCCAGGACACCGGGGAGCTGTTTTTT. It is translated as CSTQDTGELFF.

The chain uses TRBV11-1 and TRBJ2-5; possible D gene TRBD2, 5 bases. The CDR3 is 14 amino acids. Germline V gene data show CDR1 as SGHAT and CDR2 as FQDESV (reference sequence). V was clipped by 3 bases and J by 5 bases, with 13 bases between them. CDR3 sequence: CASSLEEYSETQYF. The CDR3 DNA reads TGTGCCAGCAGCTTGGAGGAGTACTCGGAGACCCAGTACTTC.

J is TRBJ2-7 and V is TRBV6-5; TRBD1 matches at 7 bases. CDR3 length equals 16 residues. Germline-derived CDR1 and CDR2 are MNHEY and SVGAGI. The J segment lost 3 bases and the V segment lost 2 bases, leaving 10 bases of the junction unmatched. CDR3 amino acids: CASSYHPADRFYEQYF. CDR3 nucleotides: TGTGCCAGCAGTTACCATCCCGCGGACAGGTTCTACGAGCAGTACTTC.

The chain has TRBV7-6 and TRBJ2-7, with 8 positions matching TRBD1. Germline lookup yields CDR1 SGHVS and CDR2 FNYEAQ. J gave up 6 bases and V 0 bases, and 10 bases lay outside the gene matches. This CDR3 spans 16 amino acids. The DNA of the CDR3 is TGTGCCAGCAGCTTAGCCTTGACAGGGGATTGGGGCGAGCAGTACTTC. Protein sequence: CASSLALTGDWGEQYF.

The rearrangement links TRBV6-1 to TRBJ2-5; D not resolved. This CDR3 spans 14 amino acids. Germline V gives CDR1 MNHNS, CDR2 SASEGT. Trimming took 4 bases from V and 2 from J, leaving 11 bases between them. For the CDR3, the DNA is TGTGCCAGCAGTGCTGGCCGGGTTCAAGAGACCCAGTACTTC. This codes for CASSAGRVQETQYF.

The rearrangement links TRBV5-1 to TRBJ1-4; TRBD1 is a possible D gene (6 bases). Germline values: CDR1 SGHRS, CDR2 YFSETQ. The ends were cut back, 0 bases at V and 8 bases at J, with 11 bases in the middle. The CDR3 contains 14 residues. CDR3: CASSLDTGTEKLFF. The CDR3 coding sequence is TGCGCCAGCAGCTTGGATACAGGGACAGAAAAACTGTTTTTT.

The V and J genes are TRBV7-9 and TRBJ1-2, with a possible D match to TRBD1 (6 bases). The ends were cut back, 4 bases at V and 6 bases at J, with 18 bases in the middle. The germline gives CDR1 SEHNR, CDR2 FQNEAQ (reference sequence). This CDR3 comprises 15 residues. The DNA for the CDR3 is TGTGCCAGCAGCTCGACCCTAACAGGGATCCATGGCTACACCTTC. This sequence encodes CASSSTLTGIHGYTF.

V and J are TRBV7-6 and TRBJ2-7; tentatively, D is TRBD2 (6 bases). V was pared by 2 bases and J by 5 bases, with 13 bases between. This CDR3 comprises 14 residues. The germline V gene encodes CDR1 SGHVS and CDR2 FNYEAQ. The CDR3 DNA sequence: TGTGCCAGCAGCTTACAGGGAGGAGGGCACGAGCAGTACTTC. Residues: CASSLQGGGHEQYF.

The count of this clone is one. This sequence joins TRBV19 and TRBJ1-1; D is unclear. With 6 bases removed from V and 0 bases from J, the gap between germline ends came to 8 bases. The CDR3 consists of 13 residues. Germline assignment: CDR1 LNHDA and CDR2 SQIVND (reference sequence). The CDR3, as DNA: TGTGCCAGTAGCACTCATATGAACACTGAAGCTTTCTTT. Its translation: CASSTHMNTEAFF. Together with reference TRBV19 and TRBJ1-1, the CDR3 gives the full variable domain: DGGITQSPKYLFRKEGQNVTLSCEQNLNHDAMYWYRQDPGQGLRLIYYSQIVNDFQKGDIAEGYSVSREKKESFPLTVTSAQKNPTAFYLCASSTHMNTEAFFGQGTRLTVV.

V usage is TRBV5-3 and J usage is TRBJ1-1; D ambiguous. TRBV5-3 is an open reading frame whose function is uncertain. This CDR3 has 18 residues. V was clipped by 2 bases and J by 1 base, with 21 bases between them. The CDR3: CARSFPSRLRAPNTEAFF. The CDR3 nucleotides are TGTGCCAGAAGCTTCCCCTCGCGACTACGGGCCCCGAACACTGAAGCTTTCTTT.

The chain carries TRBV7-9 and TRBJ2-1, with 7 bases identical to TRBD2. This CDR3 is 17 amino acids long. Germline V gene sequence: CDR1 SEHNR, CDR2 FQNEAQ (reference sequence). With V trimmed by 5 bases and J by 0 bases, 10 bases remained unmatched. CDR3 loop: CASSQGGRGSSYNEQFF. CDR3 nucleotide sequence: TGTGCCAGCAGCCAGGGTGGGAGGGGAAGCTCCTACAATGAGCAGTTCTTC.

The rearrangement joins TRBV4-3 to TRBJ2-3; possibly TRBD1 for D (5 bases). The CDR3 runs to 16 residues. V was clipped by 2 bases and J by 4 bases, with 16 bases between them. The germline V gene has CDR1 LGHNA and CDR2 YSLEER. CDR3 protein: CASSQQGVGLADTQYF. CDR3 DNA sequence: TGCGCCAGCAGCCAACAAGGGGTGGGGTTAGCAGATACGCAGTATTTT.